This record covers a single TCR beta chain. The target antigen is unknown. Genomic DNA belonging to each subset was distributed in equal measure over several immunoSEQ plates. TCRdb's copy holds only in-frame clones and misses some; the assay was immunoSEQ multiplex PCR. The table shows about 1,800,000 clones, with over 85% occurring only once. This CDR3 spans 16 amino acids. V was trimmed by 3 bases and J by 3 bases, leaving 14 bases between them. Germline CDR1 reads SGHAT; CDR2 reads FQNNGV. Naive CD8 cells lacked CD45RO and underwent positive selection for CCR7, leaving out terminally differentiated effector memory CD45RA+ cells. The source of the sample is a study of shared clonotypes between healthy human individuals. Study in general: The donor group consisted of two women and three men, aged 18 to 49. Study conclusions and caveats: Shared across a few donors were 4% to 5% of the naive CD4 clonotypes.

The chain joins TRBV11-2 to TRBJ2-2, with D possibly TRBD2 on 6 matching bases. The sequence was collected from a man between 18 and 35 years old in good health. The material sequenced was naive CD8+ T cells sorted from blood. The CDR3 sequence: CASSFYGGRDTGELFF. In DNA, the CDR3 is TGTGCCAGCAGCTTTTACGGGGGTAGGGACACCGGGGAGCTGTTTTTT.